The rows below give T cell receptor beta chains drawn from one sample of a study of OX40 agonist ivuxolimab in advanced cancers. This table comes from immunoSEQ multiplex PCR, and its TCRdb copy is limited to in-frame clones, with some not included. The sample has tens of thousands of clones; roughly 90% are singletons. Material: CD4+ or CD8+ T cells sorted from blood, obtained in a trial of the OX40 agonist ivuxolimab. These receptors originate from an adult with an advanced solid tumor such as melanoma, head and neck, liver or kidney cancer. CDR3s include the opening cysteine and the closing phenylalanine or tryptophan. The order of the fields is D gene, J gene, clone size, V gene, CDR3 protein, CDR3 DNA. A D gene is named only where the DNA matches it firmly. A row's size may be missing; if present it is once, few, many or a size class.

- | TRBJ2-1 | - | TRBV18 | CASSPLAAPANEQFF | TGTGCCAGCTCCCCCCTCGCCGCCCCCGCCAATGAGCAGTTCTTC
- | TRBJ2-2 | - | TRBV5-6 | CASSLVSGTGELFF | TGTGCCAGCAGCTTGGTATCAGGTACCGGGGAGCTGTTTTTT
- | TRBJ2-7 | - | TRBV5-1 | CASSLVGGPSYEQYF | TGCGCCAGCAGCTTGGTGGGGGGGCCTTCCTACGAGCAGTACTTC
TRBD1 | TRBJ2-1 | once | TRBV5-1 | CASSQGEGGPYNEQFF | TGCGCCAGCAGCCAGGGTGAAGGGGGCCCCTACAATGAGCAGTTCTTC
TRBD2 | TRBJ2-5 | - | TRBV7-8 | CASSTLAGGLQETQYF | TGTGCCAGCAGCACCCTAGCGGGGGGGCTCCAAGAGACCCAGTACTTC
- | TRBJ2-3 | - | TRBV2 | CASSERGSVNTQYF | TGTGCCAGCAGTGAAAGGGGGTCCGTTAATACGCAGTATTTT
- | TRBJ2-2 | - | TRBV28 | CASSLAGNTGELFF | TGTGCCAGCAGTTTGGCAGGAAACACCGGGGAGCTGTTTTTT
- | TRBJ2-1 | - | TRBV28 | CASSFPGRNEQFF | TGTGCCAGCAGTTTCCCCGGACGGAATGAGCAGTTCTTC
- | TRBJ2-6 | - | TRBV4-2 | CASSQDGFSGANVLTF | TGTGCCAGCAGCCAAGATGGGTTCTCTGGGGCCAACGTCCTGACTTTC
TRBD1 | TRBJ2-7 | - | TRBV27 | CASSPLSGTAYEQYF | TGTGCCAGCAGTCCGTTATCAGGGACAGCCTACGAGCAGTACTTC
TRBD1 | TRBJ1-1 | - | TRBV27 | CASSLSRGEAFF | TGTGCCAGCAGTTTATCCAGGGGGGAAGCTTTCTTT
- | TRBJ2-7 | - | TRBV15 | CATSRVGALRDEQYF | TGTGCCACCAGCAGAGTGGGGGCCCTCAGGGACGAGCAGTACTTC
- | TRBJ1-5 | - | TRBV2 | CASSDISFSNQPQHF | TGTGCCAGCAGCGATATAAGCTTTAGCAATCAGCCCCAGCATTTT
- | TRBJ1-1 | - | TRBV29-1 | CSVDGWGQNTEAFF | TGCAGCGTTGACGGATGGGGCCAGAACACTGAAGCTTTCTTT
TRBD2 | TRBJ2-5 | - | TRBV15 | CATSKTSGATETQYF | TGTGCCACCAGCAAGACTAGCGGGGCTACGGAGACCCAGTACTTC
- | TRBJ1-5 | - | TRBV6-5 | CASSLGPDQPQHF | TGTGCCAGCAGTTTGGGGCCCGATCAGCCCCAGCATTTT